This entry lists 14 T cell receptor beta chains sequenced from one sample in a study of tumor-infiltrating lymphocytes in localized non-small cell lung cancer. TCRdb's copy holds only in-frame clones and misses some; the assay was immunoSEQ multiplex PCR. The sample records around 12,000 clones, 60% to 85% being singletons. The sequenced sample consisted of uninvolved lung tissue not adjacent to the tumor. Receptors originate from a human donor with non-small cell lung cancer.

This clone is termed medium-sized. This rearrangement joins TRBV4-2 to TRBJ2-6, with no clear D. CDR1 LGHNA and CDR2 YNFKEQ come from the germline V gene. V dropped 4 bases and J dropped 1 base, with 5 bases sitting between them. The CDR3 contains 14 residues. The CDR3 protein is CASSLESGANVLTF. In DNA, the CDR3 is TGTGCCAGCAGCCTCGAGTCTGGGGCCAACGTCCTGACTTTC.

This clone was picked up a small number of times. The chain joins TRBV4-1 to TRBJ2-1; TRBD1 agrees at 8 bases. After removal of 0 bases from V and 8 bases from J, the junction contained 9 bases not matched to a gene. In germline, CDR1 is MGHRA, CDR2 YSYEKL. This CDR3 is 16 amino acids long. The CDR3 protein is CASSQDPGTGGYEQFF. CDR3 DNA: TGCGCCAGCAGCCAAGATCCCGGGACAGGTGGATATGAGCAGTTCTTC.

This chain uses TRBV28 with TRBJ2-5; D is tentatively TRBD1 or TRBD2 (5 bases each). The V end lost 6 bases, the J end lost 5 bases, and 19 bases lay between the germline ends. From germline, CDR1 is MDHEN and CDR2 SYDVKM. The CDR3 is 15 residues long. As DNA, the CDR3 is TGTGCCAGCAGGGGGGTGGGGCAGGGAGTGGAGACCCAGTACTTC. It yields the protein CASRGVGQGVETQYF.

The rearrangement uses TRBV27 and TRBJ1-1; 8 nucleotides agree with TRBD1. Germline trimming cut 5 bases from V and 0 bases from J; bases unmatched to any gene: 5. The length of the CDR3 is 15 residues. The germline V gene encodes CDR1 MNHEY and CDR2 SMNVEV (reference sequence). The CDR3 nucleotides are TGTGCCAGCAGTCCAGACAGGGGAATGAACACTGAAGCTTTCTTT. Translation: CASSPDRGMNTEAFF.

The rearrangement uses TRBV5-4 and TRBJ2-7; D possibly corresponds to TRBD1 (8 bases). Trimming stripped 4 bases from V and 3 bases from J, with 17 bases between. The CDR3 spans 15 residues. Germline V gene data show CDR1 as SGHNT and CDR2 as YYREEE (reference sequence). The CDR3 DNA sequence: TGTGCCAGCAGCCGCAGGGGGCCGGGGGGCTACGAGCAGTACTTC. It specifies CASSRRGPGGYEQYF.

The chain combines TRBV6-1 with TRBJ1-4; possibly TRBD1 for D (5 bases). The CDR3 length is 15 residues. V was pared by 2 bases and J by 4 bases, with 11 bases between. The germline V gene has CDR1 MNHNS and CDR2 SASEGT. CDR3 sequence: CASSEQAGINEKLFF. DNA for the CDR3: TGTGCCAGCAGTGAACAGGCAGGGATTAATGAAAAACTGTTTTTT.

This chain connects TRBV7-2 to TRBJ2-1, with TRBD2 matching over 7 bases. The CDR3 length is 15 residues. The V gene end was trimmed by 5 bases and the J gene end by 5 bases; junction bases not matched to a gene: 9. The germline V gene encodes CDR1 SGHTA and CDR2 FQGNSA. CDR3 nucleotide sequence: TGTGCCAGCAGCACCGTAGCGGGTTGGGACAATGAGCAGTTCTTC. It specifies CASSTVAGWDNEQFF.

The V call is TRBV2, the J call TRBJ2-1; TRBD1 aligns across 8 bases. Germline CDR1 is SNHLY and CDR2 is FYNNEI. With V trimmed by 6 bases and J by 0 bases, 4 bases remained unmatched. The CDR3 spans 15 residues. CDR3 sequence reads: CASRRQGSSYNEQFF. CDR3 bases: TGTGCCAGCAGGAGACAGGGGAGCTCCTACAATGAGCAGTTCTTC.

This clone has only a few counts. The rearrangement uses TRBV7-3 and TRBJ2-7; 10 nucleotides agree with TRBD1. CDR3 length: 14 amino acids. V gave up 4 bases and J gave up 6 bases; unmatched junction bases: 6. Germline V gene lookup returns CDR1 SGHTA and CDR2 FQGTGA. The CDR3 here is CASSSDRGIGEQYF. The CDR3 DNA reads TGTGCCAGCAGCTCGGACAGGGGGATTGGCGAGCAGTACTTC.

This chain links TRBV7-6 with TRBJ1-4; tentatively, D is TRBD1 (6 bases). This CDR3 is built from 17 residues. The V gene lost 2 bases and the J gene lost 0 bases, with 13 bases spanning the gap. Germline CDR1 and CDR2: SGHVS and FNYEAQ. In nucleotides, the CDR3 is TGTGCCAGCAGCTTACCGCGGGAGGGGGCAACTAATGAAAAACTGTTTTTT. As protein: CASSLPREGATNEKLFF.

The chain uses TRBV6-5 and TRBJ1-1; 10 bases are a match to TRBD1. The CDR3 runs to 13 residues. V lost 3 bases and J lost 6; bases outside the gene matches: 1. The germline gives CDR1 MNHEY, CDR2 SVGAGI. CDR3 sequence reads: CASSYGTGAEAFF. The CDR3 bases are TGTGCCAGCAGTTATGGGACAGGGGCTGAAGCTTTCTTT.

V and J are TRBV10-3 and TRBJ2-3; D ambiguous. CDR1 and CDR2 from the germline V gene are ENHRY and SYGVKD. Trimming cost V 3 bases and J 0 bases, with 13 bases left between them. The CDR3 runs to 16 residues. CDR3 in amino acids: CAISDSKSRSTDTQYF. The CDR3 DNA reads as TGTGCCATCAGTGATTCAAAATCCCGAAGCACAGATACGCAGTATTTT.

This clone was detected only once. This rearrangement joins TRBV30 to TRBJ2-7, with TRBD2 identical over 8 bases. Germline trimming cut 3 bases from V and 3 bases from J; bases unmatched to any gene: 7. Germline V gene sequence: CDR1 GTSNPN, CDR2 SVGIG (reference sequence). The CDR3 loop spans 14 amino acids. The CDR3 region has the DNA TGTGCCTGGAGCGTCGGACTAGCAGGCTACGAGCAGTACTTC. This sequence encodes CAWSVGLAGYEQYF.

The chain joins TRBV6-5 to TRBJ1-5; D remains unclear. In germline, CDR1 is MNHEY, CDR2 SVGAGI. V was cut by 7 bases and J by 4 bases, with 8 bases left in between. The CDR3 contains 12 residues. In nucleotides, the CDR3 is TGTGCCAGCAAGGCTCCTAATCAGCCCCAGCATTTT. It specifies CASKAPNQPQHF.